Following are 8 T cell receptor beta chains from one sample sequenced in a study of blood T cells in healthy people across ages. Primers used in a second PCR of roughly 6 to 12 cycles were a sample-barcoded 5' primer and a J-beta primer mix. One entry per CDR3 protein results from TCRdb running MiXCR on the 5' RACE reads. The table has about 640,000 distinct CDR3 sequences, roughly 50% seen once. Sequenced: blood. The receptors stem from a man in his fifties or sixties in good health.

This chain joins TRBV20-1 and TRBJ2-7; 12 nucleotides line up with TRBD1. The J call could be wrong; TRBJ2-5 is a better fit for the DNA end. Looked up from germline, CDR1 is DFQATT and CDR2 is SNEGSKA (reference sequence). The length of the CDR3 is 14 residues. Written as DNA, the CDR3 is TGCAGTGCTCGCACCGGGACAGGGGGCGAGACCCAGTACTTC. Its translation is CSARTGTGGETQYF.

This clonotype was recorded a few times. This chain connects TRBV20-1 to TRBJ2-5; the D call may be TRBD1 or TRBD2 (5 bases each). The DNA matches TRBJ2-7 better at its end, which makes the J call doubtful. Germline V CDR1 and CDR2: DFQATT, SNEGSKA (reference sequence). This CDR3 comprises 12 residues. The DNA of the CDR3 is TGCAGTGCTAGAGGTGGGGGCTACGAGCAGTACTTC. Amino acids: CSARGGGYEQYF.

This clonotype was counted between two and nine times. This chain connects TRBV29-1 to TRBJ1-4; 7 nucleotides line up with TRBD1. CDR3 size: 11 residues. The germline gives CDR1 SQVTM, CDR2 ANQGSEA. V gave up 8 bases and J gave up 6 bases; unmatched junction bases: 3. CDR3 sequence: CSFGQDEKLFF. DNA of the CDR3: TGCAGCTTCGGACAGGATGAAAAACTGTTTTTT.

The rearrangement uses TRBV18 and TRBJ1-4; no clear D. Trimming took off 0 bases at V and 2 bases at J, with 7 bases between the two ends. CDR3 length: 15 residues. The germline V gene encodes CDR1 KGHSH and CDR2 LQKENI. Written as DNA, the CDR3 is TGTGCCAGCTCACCACCGGGGAATACTAATGAAAAACTGTTTTTT. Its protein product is CASSPPGNTNEKLFF.

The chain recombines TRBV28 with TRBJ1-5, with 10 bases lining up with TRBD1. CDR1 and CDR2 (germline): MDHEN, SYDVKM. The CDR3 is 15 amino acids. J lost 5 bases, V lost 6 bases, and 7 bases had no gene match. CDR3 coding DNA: TGTGCCAGCAGCCAGGACAGGGGGTTGGATCAGCCCCAGCATTTT. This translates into CASSQDRGLDQPQHF.

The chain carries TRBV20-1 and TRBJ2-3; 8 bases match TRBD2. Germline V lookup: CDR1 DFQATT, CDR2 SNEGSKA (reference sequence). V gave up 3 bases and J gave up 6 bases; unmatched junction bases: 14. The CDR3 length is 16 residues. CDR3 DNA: TGCAGTGCTAGTGGAAGTGGACTAGCTGTGAGGGATACGCAGTATTTT. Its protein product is CSASGSGLAVRDTQYF.

The CDR3 reads CASSSSNRGTYEQYF. The DNA of the CDR3 is TGTGCCAGCAGCTCATCAAACCGGGGGACGTACGAGCAGTACTTC. This chain connects TRBV5-6 to TRBJ2-7; D is possibly TRBD2 (6 bases). V was pared by 3 bases and J by 4 bases, with 17 bases between. The CDR3 covers 15 residues. Germline V gene sequence: CDR1 SGHDT, CDR2 YYEEEE.

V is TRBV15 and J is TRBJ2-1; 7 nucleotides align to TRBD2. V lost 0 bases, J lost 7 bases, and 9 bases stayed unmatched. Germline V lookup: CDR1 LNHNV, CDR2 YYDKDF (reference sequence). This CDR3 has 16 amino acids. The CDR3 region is CATSRDLSGGRNEQFF. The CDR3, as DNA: TGTGCCACCAGCAGAGATCTCTCCGGGGGGAGGAATGAGCAGTTCTTC.